This TCR beta chain was sequenced during a study of OX40 agonist ivuxolimab in advanced cancers. The overall study: Ivuxolimab doses were 0.01, 0.1, 0.3, 1.5, 3 or 10 mg/kg every 2 weeks.

Points from the study as a whole: Nonresponders included some who also had low normalized T-cell clonal expansion.

Regarding this clone: Its antigen is not known.

Generated by immunoSEQ multiplex PCR, the TCRdb table keeps only in-frame clones and is missing some. The table lists just over 90,000 clones, 80% to 95% of them singletons. The CDR3 is 17 residues long. The V segment lost 2 bases and the J segment 8 bases; nucleotides outside the gene matches: 10. Germline CDR1 SGHRS, CDR2 YFSETQ. Sequencing used CD4+ or CD8+ T cells sorted from blood, obtained in a trial of the OX40 agonist ivuxolimab. This clonotype originated in an adult with an advanced solid tumor such as melanoma, head and neck, liver or kidney cancer. The chain combines TRBV5-1 with TRBJ2-1, with 13 bases lining up with TRBD2. The CDR3 DNA reads as TGCGCCAGCAGCTTCTTTGGACTAGCGGGAGCAGATGATGAGCAGTTCTTC. This codes for CASSFFGLAGADDEQFF.